This T cell receptor beta chain was recorded in a study of blood T cell repertoires in COVID-19. Note on this clone: Other DNA sequences in the sample encode the same CDR3.

This CDR3 region has 11 residues. CDR1 and CDR2 from the germline V gene are DFQATT and SNEGSKA (reference sequence). The V end was cut by 3 bases, the J end by 6 bases, with 6 bases between. TCRdb keeps only in-frame clones here, not all; method: immunoSEQ multiplex PCR. Of roughly 300,000 clones listed, around 87% are singletons. The source is a woman aged 45-59 years who had recovered from COVID-19. The chain recombines TRBV20-1 with TRBJ2-1; no definite D call. The material sequenced was peripheral blood. The CDR3 loop is CSARGPNEQFF. DNA of the CDR3: TGCAGTGCTAGGGGCCCCAATGAGCAGTTCTTC.